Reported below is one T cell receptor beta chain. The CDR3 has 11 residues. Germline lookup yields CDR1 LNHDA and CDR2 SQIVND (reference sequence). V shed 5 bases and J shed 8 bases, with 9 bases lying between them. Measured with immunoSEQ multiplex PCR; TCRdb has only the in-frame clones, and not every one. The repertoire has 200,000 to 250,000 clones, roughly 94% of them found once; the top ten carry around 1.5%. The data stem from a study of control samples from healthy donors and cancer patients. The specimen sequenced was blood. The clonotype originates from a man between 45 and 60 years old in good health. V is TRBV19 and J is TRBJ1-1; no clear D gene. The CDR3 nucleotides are TGTGCCAGTAGTCTCGGCAGGGAAGCTTTCTTT. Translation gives CASSLGREAFF.